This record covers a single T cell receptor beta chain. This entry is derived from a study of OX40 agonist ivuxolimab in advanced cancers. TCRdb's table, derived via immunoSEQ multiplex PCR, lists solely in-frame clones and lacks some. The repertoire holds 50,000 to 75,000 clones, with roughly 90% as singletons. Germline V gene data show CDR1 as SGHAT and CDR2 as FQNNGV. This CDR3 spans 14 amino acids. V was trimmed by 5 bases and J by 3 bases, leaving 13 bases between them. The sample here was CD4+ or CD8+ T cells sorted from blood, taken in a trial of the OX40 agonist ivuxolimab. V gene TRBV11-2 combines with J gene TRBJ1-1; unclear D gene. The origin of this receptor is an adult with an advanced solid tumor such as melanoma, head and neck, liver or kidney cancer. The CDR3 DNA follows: TGTGCCAGCAGCAAACGAGGAGAGGACACTGAAGCTTTCTTT. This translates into CASSKRGEDTEAFF. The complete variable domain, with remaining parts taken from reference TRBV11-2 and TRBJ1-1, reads EAGVAQSPRYKIIEKRQSVAFWCNPISGHATLYWYQQILGQGPKLLIQFQNNGVVDDSQLPKDRFSAERLKGVDSTLKIQPAKLEDSAVYLCASSKRGEDTEAFFGQGTRLTVV.